The next 21 T cell receptor beta chains were all read from a single sample in a study of T cells in Graves' hyperthyroidism and ophthalmopathy. The TCR beta CDR3 regions underwent amplification using RNA transcripts as the source. HTBI primers drove first-round RT-PCR of the TCR CDR3. TCRdb re-called the multiplex PCR reads through MiXCR, storing one row per CDR3 protein. The sample lists under 650,000 distinct CDR3 sequences, around 15% occurring once. The sequenced sample consisted of blood. The receptors were sampled from a young woman with Graves' hyperthyroidism.

This clonotype showed up many times. The chain is built from TRBV20-1 and TRBJ2-5; D ambiguous. Germline-derived CDR1 and CDR2 are DFQATT and SNEGSKA (reference sequence). The CDR3 spans 16 residues. The germline V and J ends were trimmed by 0 bases and 5 bases, with 19 bases remaining between them. The CDR3 nucleotides read TGCAGTGCTAGAGATTGGAAGGAACGTACGTCGGAGACCCAGTACTTC. Translated, it gives CSARDWKERTSETQYF.

Many counts were recorded for this clonotype. The rearrangement joins TRBV6-6 to TRBJ2-7, with 10 bases lining up with TRBD2. V lost 2 bases to trimming and J lost 0 bases; unmatched junction nucleotides: 1. CDR3 length: 15 amino acids. CDR1 is MNHNY and CDR2 is SVGAGI in the germline V gene (reference sequence). The CDR3 region is CASSYASGSSYEQYF. DNA of the CDR3: TGTGCCAGCAGTTACGCTAGCGGGAGCTCCTACGAGCAGTACTTC.

At least ten counts were recorded for this clonotype. This sequence joins TRBV28 and TRBJ2-7; D ambiguous. This CDR3 region has 13 residues. In germline, CDR1 is MDHEN, CDR2 SYDVKM. With 5 bases removed from V and 5 bases from J, the gap between germline ends came to 13 bases. The DNA of the CDR3 is TGTGCCAGCAGTCCTAGGTGGGCAGACGAGCAGTACTTC. This gives the protein CASSPRWADEQYF.

This clonotype was seen a handful of times. V is TRBV5-1 and J is TRBJ1-4; TRBD1 aligns across 7 bases. Germline V CDR1 and CDR2: SGHRS, YFSETQ. J lost 0 bases, V lost 0 bases, and 2 bases had no gene match. This CDR3 comprises 16 residues. CDR3 DNA sequence: TGCGCCAGCAGCTTGGGGGACAGCACAACTAATGAAAAACTGTTTTTT. This sequence encodes CASSLGDSTTNEKLFF.

The J gene is TRBJ2-1, the V gene TRBV6-1; 8 nucleotides line up with TRBD2. Per germline, CDR1 MNHNS and CDR2 SASEGT. The CDR3 loop spans 13 amino acids. Trimming at V came to 7 bases and at J to 7 bases, leaving 6 bases not matched to a gene. The CDR3 nucleotides read TGTGCCAGCACCCCGGGACTAGGGAATGAGCAGTTCTTC. Residues: CASTPGLGNEQFF.

This chain uses TRBV6-2 or TRBV6-3 with TRBJ1-5; 10 bases are shared with TRBD1. V lost 1 base to trimming and J lost 6 bases; unmatched junction nucleotides: 9. The CDR3 sequence is 17 residues long. Germline V gives CDR1 MNHEY, CDR2 SVGEGT. The CDR3 protein is CASSYFTGTGVAQPQHF. CDR3 nucleotides: TGTGCCAGCAGTTACTTTACCGGGACAGGGGTCGCTCAGCCCCAGCATTTT.

This clonotype has just a few counts. The genes are TRBV6-1 and TRBJ2-7; the D gene is possibly TRBD1 (5 bases). This CDR3 comprises 13 residues. The germline V and J ends were trimmed by 7 bases and 5 bases, with 15 bases remaining between them. Germline-derived CDR1 and CDR2 are MNHNS and SASEGT. CDR3 sequence: CASKTGESDEQYF. The DNA for the CDR3 is TGTGCCAGCAAAACAGGAGAGTCGGACGAGCAGTACTTC.

This chain joins TRBV4-3 and TRBJ2-1; D assignment may be TRBD1 or TRBD2 (5 bases each). Germline V CDR1 and CDR2: LGHNA, YSLEER. This CDR3 comprises 16 residues. V lost 0 bases, J lost 12 bases, and 21 bases lay in between. The CDR3: CASSQEYRTASSLQFF. The CDR3 bases are TGCGCCAGCAGCCAAGAGTACAGGACCGCTAGCTCTTTGCAGTTCTTC.

This chain joins TRBV14 and TRBJ2-1; 7 bases match TRBD2. Germline loops: CDR1 SGHDN, CDR2 FVKESK. This CDR3 region has 11 residues. The junction had 1 base not matched to a gene; V was cut back by 5 bases and J by 9 bases. CDR3 amino acids: CASSAGVEQFF. CDR3 DNA sequence: TGTGCCAGCAGCGCGGGAGTTGAGCAGTTCTTC.

Many counts were recorded for this clonotype. CDR3 DNA: TGTGCCAGCAGCTTCCCCGTGGGAAACTCCTACGAGCAGTACTTC. Translation: CASSFPVGNSYEQYF. The chain has TRBV7-8 and TRBJ2-7, with unresolved D. Per germline, CDR1 SGHVS and CDR2 FQNEAQ. There are 15 residues in the CDR3. V lost 3 bases and J 0 bases, leaving 12 bases between the germline ends. The full variable domain, completed using reference TRBV7-8 and TRBJ2-7, is GAGVSQSPRYKVAKRGQDVALRCDPISGHVSLFWYQQALGQGPEFLTYFQNEAQLDKSGLPSDRFFAERPEGSVSTLKIQRTQQEDSAVYLCASSFPVGNSYEQYFGPGTRLTVT.

The chain has TRBV7-2 and TRBJ1-6; TRBD1 matches 8 bases. Germline assignment: CDR1 SGHTA and CDR2 FQGNSA. The CDR3 sequence is 17 residues long. The ends lost 4 bases at V and 2 bases at J; junction bases unmatched: 7. CDR3 in amino acids: CASSSGQGSPYNSPLHF. CDR3 nucleotide sequence: TGTGCCAGCAGCTCTGGACAGGGATCACCCTATAATTCACCCCTCCACTTT.

This clonotype was seen ten or more times. The chain employs TRBV7-2 and TRBJ2-7; D remains ambiguous. The CDR3 runs 11 residues. Germline values: CDR1 SGHTA, CDR2 FQGNSA. The germline V and J ends were trimmed by 4 bases and 5 bases, with 6 bases remaining between them. The CDR3 DNA sequence: TGTGCCAGCAGCTCACTGAACGAGCAGTACTTC. It encodes CASSSLNEQYF.

This clonotype has a handful of counts. This sequence joins TRBV27 and TRBJ2-1; D is perhaps TRBD1 or TRBD2 (6 bases each). CDR1 and CDR2 (germline): MNHEY, SMNVEV (reference sequence). The CDR3 runs to 17 residues. Between the trimmed V and J ends, which lost 4 bases and 7 bases, there was a span of 23 bases. The CDR3 spells CASSSGGWGASWNEQFF. The CDR3 bases are TGTGCCAGCAGTTCTGGAGGCTGGGGGGCTTCGTGGAATGAGCAGTTCTTC.

As regards this clonotype: This may stem from a read error, because a much larger clone lies one nucleotide away. The chain links TRBV20-1 to TRBJ1-5; no clear D. TRBJ2-3 explains the end of the DNA better; the J call may be wrong. Germline values: CDR1 DFQATT, CDR2 SNEGSKA (reference sequence). CDR3 length: 12 residues. CDR3 in DNA: TGCAGCTCTCGTCTGATCAATCAGCCCCAGTATTTT. It specifies CSSRLINQPQYF.

This clonotype was counted many times. This chain uses TRBV30 with TRBJ1-1, with 7 positions matching TRBD1. With 4 bases clipped from V and 7 bases from J, the junction kept 3 bases outside the gene matches. Germline lookup yields CDR1 GTSNPN and CDR2 SVGIG (reference sequence). This CDR3 contains 11 residues. As DNA, the CDR3 is TGTGCCTGGACGGGACAGATTGAAGCTTTCTTT. Residues: CAWTGQIEAFF.

This sequence joins TRBV29-1 and TRBJ2-1, with 7 positions matching TRBD2. Germline trimming cut 6 bases from V and 0 bases from J; bases unmatched to any gene: 14. Germline CDR1 reads SQVTM; CDR2 reads ANQGSEA. The CDR3 loop spans 17 amino acids. This CDR3 is CSVRPGRERDSYNEQFF. CDR3 DNA sequence: TGCAGCGTGCGCCCGGGGCGGGAGCGGGACTCCTACAATGAGCAGTTCTTC.

This clonotype was counted at least ten times. The chain combines TRBV12-3 or TRBV12-4 with TRBJ1-1, with D possibly being TRBD1 (6 bases). Trimming shortened V by 8 bases and J by 8 bases, and 9 bases separated the two germline ends. The CDR3 consists of 10 residues. Here the CDR3 reads CASGTGEAFF. The CDR3 DNA reads as TGTGCCAGCGGTACAGGGGAAGCTTTCTTT.

This clonotype was seen a handful of times. The chain employs TRBV9 and TRBJ2-1; 14 bases fit TRBD2. The ends lost 0 bases at V and 7 bases at J; junction bases unmatched: 12. CDR1 is SGDLS, CDR2 YYNGEE, per germline. The CDR3 totals 19 residues. The CDR3: CASSVGLAGGPDFSNEQFF. CDR3 in DNA: TGTGCCAGCAGCGTAGGACTAGCGGGAGGGCCAGACTTTTCTAATGAGCAGTTCTTC.

This chain connects TRBV19 to TRBJ2-3; 11 positions agree with TRBD2. The CDR3 runs to 16 residues. Germline-derived CDR1 and CDR2 are LNHDA and SQIVND (reference sequence). V lost 2 bases and J lost 4; bases outside the gene matches: 5. Here the CDR3 reads CASSILLAGDADTQYF. In nucleotides, the CDR3 is TGTGCCAGTAGTATATTACTAGCGGGAGACGCAGATACGCAGTATTTT.

This clonotype was found many times. The gene calls are TRBV11-3 and TRBJ2-2; D possibly corresponds to TRBD1 (5 bases). V gave up 1 base and J gave up 1 base, with 19 bases separating them. This CDR3 has 19 amino acids. Germline V gene sequence: CDR1 SGHNT, CDR2 YENEEA. This CDR3 reads CASSLVTLSRGWNTGELFF. The CDR3 coding sequence is TGTGCCAGCAGCTTAGTCACCTTGTCTAGGGGCTGGAACACCGGGGAGCTGTTTTTT.

This clonotype was found many times. The chain couples TRBV30 to TRBJ1-4; unclear D gene. Germline lookup yields CDR1 GTSNPN and CDR2 SVGIG (reference sequence). V dropped 0 bases and J dropped 7 bases, with 15 bases sitting between them. The CDR3 is 15 amino acids. CDR3 in DNA: TGTGCCTGGAGTGTAAATAGCGGCCTCGGTGAAAAACTGTTTTTT. It specifies CAWSVNSGLGEKLFF.